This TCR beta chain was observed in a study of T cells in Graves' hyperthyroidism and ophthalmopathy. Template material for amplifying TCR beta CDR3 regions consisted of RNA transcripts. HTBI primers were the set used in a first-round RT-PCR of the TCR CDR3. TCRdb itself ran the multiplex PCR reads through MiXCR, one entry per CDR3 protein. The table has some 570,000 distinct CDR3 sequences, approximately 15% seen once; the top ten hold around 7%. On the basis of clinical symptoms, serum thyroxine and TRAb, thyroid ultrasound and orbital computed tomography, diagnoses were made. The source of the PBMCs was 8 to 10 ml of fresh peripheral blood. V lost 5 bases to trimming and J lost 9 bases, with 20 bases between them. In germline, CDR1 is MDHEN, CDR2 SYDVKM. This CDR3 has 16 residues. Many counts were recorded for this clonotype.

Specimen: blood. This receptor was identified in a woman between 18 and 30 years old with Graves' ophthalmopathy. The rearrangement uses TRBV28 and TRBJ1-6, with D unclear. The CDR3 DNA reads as TGTGCCAGCAGTCCTAGGCGGGTCCTAACCCCTTCACCCCTCCACTTT. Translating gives CASSPRRVLTPSPLHF.